A single sample gave rise to the 21 T cell receptor beta chains below, sequenced in a study of identical twins. In TCRdb, the 5' RACE reads were re-called with MiXCR into one record per CDR3 protein. The sample shows about 570,000 distinct CDR3 sequences, 9.6% of them seen only once. These data also formed part of another study, on yellow fever vaccine responses in identical twins.

Sequences were obtained from PBMCs. The receptors were gathered from a woman younger than 35 in good health.

This clonotype was recorded many times. The chain has TRBV10-3 and TRBJ2-1; the D gene is possibly TRBD2 (6 bases). Trimming removed 3 bases at V and 6 bases at J, with 15 bases between. In germline, CDR1 is ENHRY, CDR2 SYGVKD. The CDR3 sequence is 15 residues long. CDR3 sequence (DNA): TGTGCCATCAGTGAAGGAGGGCCTGTCCTCAATGAGCAGTTCTTC. This encodes CAISEGGPVLNEQFF.

The chain has TRBV7-2 and TRBJ2-1; a weak D match, TRBD1 (6 bases). From germline, CDR1 is SGHTA and CDR2 FQGNSA. V gave up 5 bases and J gave up 6 bases, with 23 bases separating them. The CDR3 has 17 amino acids. DNA for the CDR3: TGTGCCAGCAGCCTGGGGGCTAACCGCCGAGTCGGCAATGAGCAGTTCTTC. It translates to CASSLGANRRVGNEQFF. The whole variable domain, remainder taken from reference TRBV7-2 and TRBJ2-1, is GAGVSQSPSNKVTEKGKDVELRCDPISGHTALYWYRQSLGQGLEFLIYFQGNSAPDKSGLPSDRFSAERTGGSVSTLTIQRTQQEDSAVYLCASSLGANRRVGNEQFFGPGTRLTVL.

This clonotype was counted at least ten times. The chain combines TRBV4-2 with TRBJ2-3; 7 bases align to TRBD2. V lost 0 bases, J lost 6 bases, and 9 bases stayed unmatched. From germline, CDR1 is LGHNA and CDR2 YNFKEQ. The CDR3 is 16 amino acids. The CDR3 nucleotides are TGTGCCAGCAGCCAAGATGTTTCTAGCGGTGCGGATACGCAGTATTTT. This sequence encodes CASSQDVSSGADTQYF.

Ten or more counts support this clonotype. This chain links TRBV25-1 with TRBJ1-5; the match to TRBD1 covers 9 bases. The CDR3 is 16 amino acids. From germline, CDR1 is MGHDK and CDR2 SYGVNS. V dropped 3 bases and J dropped 6; count of bases not matched to a gene: 9. The CDR3 DNA reads TGTGCCAGCAGTGATCGACAGGGGGAGGCGAGTCAGCCCCAGCATTTT. Translating gives CASSDRQGEASQPQHF.

This clonotype was detected ten times or more. V usage is TRBV20-1 and J usage is TRBJ2-1; D call uncertain. The CDR3 extends over 13 amino acids. V was trimmed by 7 bases and J by 2 bases, leaving 12 bases between them. CDR1 DFQATT and CDR2 SNEGSKA come from the germline V gene (reference sequence). The CDR3 region is CSGARPTYNEQFF. The CDR3 nucleotides read TGCAGTGGGGCGAGGCCTACCTACAATGAGCAGTTCTTC.

This clonotype occurred many times. CDR3 sequence: CASSLRAGANNEQFF. In DNA, the CDR3 is TGTGCCAGCAGTCTCCGAGCTGGGGCTAACAATGAGCAGTTCTTC. The chain recombines TRBV7-9 with TRBJ2-1; TRBD1 might be the D (5 bases). With 6 bases removed from V and 5 bases from J, the gap between germline ends came to 17 bases. The CDR3 length is 15 residues. Germline CDR1 and CDR2: SEHNR and FQNEAQ (reference sequence).

This clonotype was recorded a few times. The chain employs TRBV5-1 and TRBJ2-1; D may be TRBD2 (7 bases). V lost 4 bases and J 3 bases, leaving 17 bases between the germline ends. The CDR3 contains 16 residues. Germline CDR1 SGHRS, CDR2 YFSETQ. The CDR3 is CASSPTTGGSYNEQFF. For the CDR3, the DNA is TGCGCCAGCAGCCCCACGACGGGGGGCAGCTACAATGAGCAGTTCTTC.

This clonotype occurred a few times. The chain carries TRBV9 and TRBJ2-7; 9 bases agree with TRBD2. CDR1 and CDR2 (germline): SGDLS, YYNGEE. The CDR3 has 15 residues. J lost 2 bases, V lost 0 bases, and 3 bases had no gene match. The CDR3 DNA reads as TGTGCCAGCAGCGTAGATAGCGGGAGTACCTACGAGCAGTACTTC. As protein: CASSVDSGSTYEQYF.

CDR3 DNA sequence: TGCAGTGCGGTTTTTAGGGGGGATACGCAGTATTTT. This codes for CSAVFRGDTQYF. The chain is built from TRBV20-1 and TRBJ2-3, with D tentatively TRBD1 (6 bases). Germline V gene sequence: CDR1 DFQATT, CDR2 SNEGSKA (reference sequence). Trimming left V 6 bases short and J 6 bases short, with 13 bases between. The CDR3 covers 12 residues.

This clonotype was detected ten times or more. This chain connects TRBV5-5 to TRBJ1-5; possibly TRBD1 for D (5 bases). CDR3 length: 14 amino acids. V lost 5 bases and J lost 4, with 13 bases in between. Germline CDR1 reads SGHKS; CDR2 reads YYEKEE (reference sequence). The CDR3 DNA is TGTGCCAGCAGGTCCGGGACTGTGAATCAGCCCCAGCATTTT. Its protein product is CASRSGTVNQPQHF.

This clonotype was observed a handful of times. The genes are TRBV5-5 and TRBJ2-7; the D is unclear. Looked up from germline, CDR1 is SGHKS and CDR2 is YYEKEE (reference sequence). CDR3 size: 13 residues. Trimming removed 0 bases at V and 6 bases at J, with 10 bases between. CDR3 coding DNA: TGTGCCAGCAGCTTGGGTGGCGTGAGCGAGCAGTACTTC. Translation: CASSLGGVSEQYF.

This clonotype was seen ten or more times. The V and J genes are TRBV15 and TRBJ2-1; D remains unclear. Deletions cut 0 bases from V and 8 bases from J, with 11 bases between. Germline V gives CDR1 LNHNV, CDR2 YYDKDF (reference sequence). The CDR3 covers 14 residues. CDR3 amino acids: CATSRDLASDEQFF. The CDR3 nucleotides read TGTGCCACCAGCAGAGATCTCGCGAGTGATGAGCAGTTCTTC.

This clonotype turned up a few times. The chain uses TRBV29-1 and TRBJ2-3; D gene ambiguous. The germline V gene has CDR1 SQVTM and CDR2 ANQGSEA. The CDR3 is 13 residues long. V was shortened by 4 bases and J by 2 bases, with 10 bases between the two germline ends. CDR3 loop: CSVGDMTTDTQYF. For the CDR3, the DNA is TGCAGCGTTGGCGACATGACCACAGATACGCAGTATTTT.

The chain carries TRBV30 and TRBJ1-4; tentatively, D is TRBD1 (5 bases). The ends were cut back, 3 bases at V and 8 bases at J, with 10 bases in the middle. This CDR3 is 12 amino acids long. CDR1 and CDR2 (germline): GTSNPN, SVGIG (reference sequence). The CDR3 DNA reads TGTGCCTGGAGCGGGACGGGGGAAAAACTGTTTTTT. Translating gives CAWSGTGEKLFF. The full variable domain, completed using reference TRBV30 and TRBJ1-4, is SQTIHQWPATLVQPVGSPLSLECTVEGTSNPNLYWYRQAAGRGLQLLFYSVGIGQISSEVPQNLSASRPQDRQFILSSKKLLLSDSGFYLCAWSGTGEKLFFGSGTQLSVL.

Remarks on this clonotype: Relative to the germline gene, one junction end is altered; a read error may explain this. The chain has TRBV7-7 and TRBJ2-3; 7 bases align to TRBD2. Germline V gives CDR1 SSHAT, CDR2 FNYEAQ (reference sequence). CDR3 size: 14 residues. In DNA form, the CDR3 reads TGTGCTAGCAGCTTAGCGGCGGGGGCAGATACGCAGTATTTT. Encoded protein: CASSLAAGADTQYF. The variable domain in full, completed from reference TRBV7-7 and TRBJ2-3, reads GAGVSQSPRYKVTKRGQDVTLRCDPISSHATLYWYQQALGQGPEFLTYFNYEAQPDKSGLPSDRFSAERPEGSISTLTIQRTEQRDSAMYRCASSLAAGADTQYFGPGTRLTVL.

The CDR3 loop reads CASILNPTAPDEETQYF. The CDR3 region has the DNA TGTGCCAGCATCCTCAACCCGACAGCCCCGGACGAAGAGACCCAGTACTTC. The J gene is TRBJ2-5, the V gene TRBV6-2 or TRBV6-3; weak D call: TRBD1 (5 bases). This CDR3 is built from 17 residues. Deletions cut 7 bases from V and 3 bases from J, with 24 bases between. From germline, CDR1 is MNHEY and CDR2 SVGEGT.

This clonotype was seen a few times. The chain couples TRBV12-3 or TRBV12-4 to TRBJ2-1; tentatively, D is TRBD1 or TRBD2 (5 bases each). The germline V and J ends were trimmed by 4 bases and 12 bases, with 13 bases remaining between them. This CDR3 contains 12 residues. This CDR3 reads CASSSQDSSQFF. For the CDR3, the DNA is TGTGCCAGCAGTTCACAGGACTCTTCGCAGTTCTTC.

The gene calls are TRBV28 and TRBJ2-7; TRBD2 matches 10 bases. This CDR3 has 14 amino acids. Per the germline V gene, CDR1 is MDHEN and CDR2 is SYDVKM. V shed 8 bases and J 2 bases; nucleotides not matched to a gene: 6. The CDR3 nucleotides read TGTGCCAGCCTTAGCGGGGGGCCAGCCTACGAGCAGTACTTC. It yields the protein CASLSGGPAYEQYF.

A remark on this clonotype: This may come from a read error, since a much larger clone is one base off. The chain is built from TRBV6-5 and TRBJ2-7; D is ambiguous. This CDR3 spans 13 amino acids. The germline V gene encodes CDR1 MNHEY and CDR2 SVGAGI. The DNA of the CDR3 is TGTGCCGGCAGTTGGAGAGAGTCCTACGAGCAGTACTTC. Amino acid sequence: CAGSWRESYEQYF.

The chain recombines TRBV5-1 with TRBJ2-1, with TRBD1 matching 8 bases. This CDR3 has 18 residues. V shed 1 base and J 3 bases; nucleotides not matched to a gene: 12. The germline V gene has CDR1 SGHRS and CDR2 YFSETQ. CDR3 nucleotides: TGCGCCAGCAGCTTGTTGGAGTCGGGACAGGCTGGCTACAATGAGCAGTTCTTC. Its translation: CASSLLESGQAGYNEQFF.

The chain couples TRBV9 to TRBJ2-1; D ambiguous. Germline CDR1 is SGDLS and CDR2 is YYNGEE. This CDR3 spans 13 amino acids. V lost 1 base and J lost 10, with 12 bases in between. The CDR3 protein is CASSVPGRGEQFF. CDR3 DNA sequence: TGTGCCAGCAGCGTACCCGGGCGTGGAGAGCAGTTCTTC.